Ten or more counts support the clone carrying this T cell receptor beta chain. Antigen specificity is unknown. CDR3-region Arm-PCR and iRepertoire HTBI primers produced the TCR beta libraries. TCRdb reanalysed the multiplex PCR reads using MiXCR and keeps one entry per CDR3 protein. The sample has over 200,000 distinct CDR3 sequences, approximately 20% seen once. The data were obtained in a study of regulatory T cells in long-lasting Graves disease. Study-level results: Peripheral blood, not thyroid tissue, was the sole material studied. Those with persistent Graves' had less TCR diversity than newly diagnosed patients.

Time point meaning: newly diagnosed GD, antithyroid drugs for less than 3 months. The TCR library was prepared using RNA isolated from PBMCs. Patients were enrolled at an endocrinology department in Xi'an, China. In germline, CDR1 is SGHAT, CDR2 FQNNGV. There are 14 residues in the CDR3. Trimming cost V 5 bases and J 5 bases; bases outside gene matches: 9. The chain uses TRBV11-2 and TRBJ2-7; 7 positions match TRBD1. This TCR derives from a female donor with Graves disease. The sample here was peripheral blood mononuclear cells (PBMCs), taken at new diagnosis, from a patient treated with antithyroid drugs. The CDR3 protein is CASSAQTGRHEQYF. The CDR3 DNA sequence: TGTGCCAGCAGCGCGCAGACAGGGCGCCACGAGCAGTACTTC.